This T cell receptor (beta chain) was observed in a study of T cells expressing NK-cell markers. Findings of the study overall: Whether expanded NKG2C+ T cell clones recognized HCMV stayed uncertain. For a few donors, these clonotypes were likewise the leading ones in the CD3+CD56-NKG2C+ fraction.

As to this clonotype: Its antigen is not identified.

Production of TCR beta cDNA relied on 5'RACE template switching with UMIs. TCRdb re-analyzed the 5' RACE reads; it lists each CDR3 protein once, without DNA. The repertoire shows about 460,000 distinct CDR3 sequences; the top ten hold approximately 1.5%. Sequenced sample: blood T cells: a sorted CD56 or NKG2C T cell subset, CD4+ or CD8+ T cells, or bulk PBMC T cells (not recorded which). The clonotype originates from a woman in her forties or fifties in good health.

The CDR3 is CASSPLQGSPPDTQYF. This sequence joins TRBV4-2 and TRBJ2-3; TCRdb proposes TRBD1, but this gene call is untestable without DNA. The CDR3 is made up of 16 amino acids. Germline CDR1 reads LGHNA; CDR2 reads YNFKEQ.